This record covers a single T cell receptor beta chain. Only in-frame clones appear in the TCRdb table, and some are missing; sequencing was by immunoSEQ multiplex PCR. The sample yields around 72,000 clones, 85% to 95% seen once. The sample comes from a study of T cell changes during pregnancy in multiple sclerosis. The germline gives CDR1 GTSNPN, CDR2 SVGIG (reference sequence). The CDR3 is 17 amino acids. V shed 1 base and J 4 bases; nucleotides not matched to a gene: 8. This clonotype was sampled from a female donor in good health, enrolled as a control in a pregnancy study. This sequence joins TRBV30 and TRBJ2-1; TRBD2 agrees at 12 bases. The sample here was peripheral blood, taken in the second trimester of pregnancy. CDR3 sequence: CAWSGKTGLAGYNEQFF. CDR3 in DNA: TGTGCCTGGAGTGGAAAAACGGGACTAGCGGGTTACAATGAGCAGTTCTTC.